The 25 T cell receptor beta chains presented below share a single source sample, sequenced in a study of OX40 agonist ivuxolimab in advanced cancers. Profiled with immunoSEQ multiplex PCR; TCRdb holds only in-frame clones, not every one. This sample has approximately 30,000 clones, with 89% found just once. The material was CD4+ or CD8+ T cells sorted from blood, obtained in a trial of the OX40 agonist ivuxolimab. These receptors were taken from an adult with an advanced solid tumor such as melanoma, head and neck, liver or kidney cancer.

The V gene is TRBV19, the J gene TRBJ1-1; a possible D gene is TRBD1 (5 bases). Deletions cut 7 bases from V and 1 base from J, with 25 bases between. Germline loops: CDR1 LNHDA, CDR2 SQIVND (reference sequence). This CDR3 has 18 residues. As DNA, the CDR3 is TGTGCCAGTACCGATTCCGGGCGACAGAATATTCGGAACACTGAAGCTTTCTTT. Translated: CASTDSGRQNIRNTEAFF.

The chain carries TRBV5-1 and TRBJ1-3; D unclear. CDR1 is SGHRS and CDR2 is YFSETQ in the germline V gene. This CDR3 region has 11 residues. V shed 5 bases and J shed 3 bases, with 3 bases lying between them. CDR3: CASRNGNTIYF. The CDR3 coding sequence is TGCGCCAGCAGGAATGGAAACACCATATATTTT.

V and J are TRBV7-9 and TRBJ2-7, with TRBD1 matching 9 bases. CDR3 length: 16 residues. Germline CDR1 SEHNR, CDR2 FQNEAQ (reference sequence). V dropped 4 bases and J dropped 3; count of bases not matched to a gene: 10. The CDR3 region is CASSSRKPGQGYEQYF. The CDR3 DNA reads as TGTGCCAGCAGCTCACGAAAACCGGGACAGGGCTACGAGCAGTACTTC.

The rearrangement uses TRBV27 and TRBJ2-2; possibly TRBD1 for D (6 bases). The CDR3 covers 15 residues. The germline CDR1 and CDR2 sequences are MNHEY and SMNVEV (reference sequence). V lost 8 bases and J lost 5, with 18 bases in between. The CDR3 loop is CASGRPGRGTGELFF. The CDR3 DNA sequence: TGTGCCAGCGGACGCCCGGGAAGGGGGACCGGGGAGCTGTTTTTT.

The rearrangement joins TRBV6-1 to TRBJ1-2; TRBD1 matches at 9 bases. Germline-derived CDR1 and CDR2 are MNHNS and SASEGT. The CDR3 contains 13 residues. The V and J ends lost 2 bases and 6 bases, in that order; junction bases with no gene match: 1. The CDR3 loop is CASSERDRDGYTF. CDR3 nucleotide sequence: TGTGCCAGCAGTGAAAGGGACAGGGATGGCTACACCTTC.

The chain joins TRBV6-5 to TRBJ2-7; D is perhaps TRBD2 (6 bases). Trimming removed 2 bases at V and 3 bases at J, with 8 bases between. Germline V gene data show CDR1 as MNHEY and CDR2 as SVGAGI. The CDR3 loop spans 13 amino acids. DNA for the CDR3: TGTGCCAGCAGTTACGGGGGGATCTACGAGCAGTACTTC. It codes for CASSYGGIYEQYF.

V usage is TRBV6-6 and J usage is TRBJ2-6; D call uncertain. CDR3 length: 11 residues. CDR1 MNHNY and CDR2 SVGAGI come from the germline V gene (reference sequence). V gave up 8 bases and J gave up 1 base, with 0 bases separating them. The CDR3 spells CASSGANVLTF. For the CDR3, the DNA is TGTGCCAGCTCTGGGGCCAACGTCCTGACTTTC.

The gene calls are TRBV4-3 and TRBJ2-1; 8 positions agree with TRBD1. The V gene's germline CDR1 is LGHNA and CDR2 YSLEER. This CDR3 is 13 amino acids long. V lost 0 bases to trimming and J lost 9 bases; unmatched junction nucleotides: 1. The CDR3 sequence is CASSQDGTGEQFF. DNA of the CDR3: TGCGCCAGCAGCCAAGATGGGACAGGTGAGCAGTTCTTC.

This clone was seen only once. The rearrangement joins TRBV5-6 to TRBJ2-6, with TRBD2 matching over 9 bases. V shed 1 base and J 0 bases; nucleotides not matched to a gene: 5. Germline assignment: CDR1 SGHDT and CDR2 YYEEEE. The CDR3 contains 18 residues. The CDR3 DNA reads TGTGCCAGCAGCTTGATTAGCGGGGGTAGCTCTGGGGCCAACGTCCTGACTTTC. As protein: CASSLISGGSSGANVLTF.

This chain uses TRBV9 with TRBJ2-2, with D perhaps TRBD2 (6 bases). Germline V gives CDR1 SGDLS, CDR2 YYNGEE. V was clipped by 10 bases and J by 0 bases, with 13 bases between them. CDR3 length: 14 residues. CDR3: CASRAGPNTGELFF. Here the CDR3 DNA reads TGTGCCTCTCGTGCGGGGCCGAACACCGGGGAGCTGTTTTTT.

V usage is TRBV10-1 and J usage is TRBJ1-4; D not resolved. CDR1 and CDR2 from the germline V gene are WNHNN and SYGVQD (reference sequence). V lost 4 bases and J lost 3, with 6 bases in between. This CDR3 has 13 residues. CDR3 DNA: TGCGCCAGCAGTGCGACGGCTAATGAAAAACTGTTTTTT. It translates to CASSATANEKLFF.

There are a few counts of this clone. This rearrangement joins TRBV5-1 to TRBJ2-2, with D hard to call. V lost 0 bases and J 7 bases, leaving 7 bases between the germline ends. This CDR3 has 13 residues. Germline V gene data show CDR1 as SGHRS and CDR2 as YFSETQ. The CDR3 protein is CASSLETHGELFF. CDR3 sequence (DNA): TGCGCCAGCAGCTTGGAAACCCACGGGGAGCTGTTTTTT. The complete variable domain, with remaining parts taken from reference TRBV5-1 and TRBJ2-2, reads KAGVTQTPRYLIKTRGQQVTLSCSPISGHRSVSWYQQTPGQGLQFLFEYFSETQRNKGNFPGRFSGRQFSNSRSEMNVSTLELGDSALYLCASSLETHGELFFGEGSRLTVL.

The chain carries TRBV28 and TRBJ2-1, with TRBD2 matching over 13 bases. CDR1 is MDHEN, CDR2 SYDVKM, per germline. The CDR3 has 16 amino acids. With 7 bases clipped from V and 7 bases from J, the junction kept 10 bases outside the gene matches. The CDR3 bases are TGTGCCAGCAAAGTAGTGACTAGCGGGAGGTTGAATGAGCAGTTCTTC. It yields the protein CASKVVTSGRLNEQFF.

The rearrangement joins TRBV4-1 to TRBJ2-2, with 7 bases matching TRBD1. V was pared by 3 bases and J by 4 bases, with 8 bases of the junction left unmatched. The CDR3 has 16 residues. In germline, CDR1 is MGHRA, CDR2 YSYEKL. CDR3 DNA sequence: TGCGCCAGCAGCCAGGCCGGGACAGTGTTCACCGGGGAGCTGTTTTTT. Its protein product is CASSQAGTVFTGELFF.

The chain employs TRBV10-3 and TRBJ1-2; no clear D. The CDR3 consists of 14 residues. The V end lost 4 bases, the J end lost 5 bases, and 14 bases lay between the germline ends. Germline V gene sequence: CDR1 ENHRY, CDR2 SYGVKD. The CDR3 DNA sequence: TGTGCCATCAGTGTAGGCGGGGAAGGGTATGGCTACACCTTC. Translation gives CAISVGGEGYGYTF.

This rearrangement joins TRBV27 to TRBJ2-3; D perhaps matches TRBD1 (6 bases). Per germline, CDR1 MNHEY and CDR2 SMNVEV (reference sequence). CDR3 size: 15 residues. The V and J ends lost 3 bases and 1 base respectively, with 11 bases between them. This chain's CDR3 is CASSFEGVGTDTQYF. The CDR3 DNA sequence: TGTGCCAGCAGTTTTGAGGGGGTGGGCACAGATACGCAGTATTTT.

The chain recombines TRBV29-1 with TRBJ2-5; 8 bases match TRBD1. This CDR3 contains 12 residues. V trimming: 6 bases; J trimming: 4 bases; junction bases outside the gene matches: 4. In germline, CDR1 is SQVTM, CDR2 ANQGSEA. The CDR3 spells CSVPRGRETQYF. As DNA, the CDR3 is TGCAGCGTCCCCAGGGGGCGAGAGACCCAGTACTTC.

The chain is built from TRBV2 and TRBJ1-5, with a weak D call TRBD1 (6 bases). Deletions cut 7 bases from V and 2 bases from J, with 12 bases between. The V gene's germline CDR1 is SNHLY and CDR2 FYNNEI. The length of the CDR3 is 14 residues. CDR3 DNA: TGTGCCAGCACCTACAGGGAGGGCAATCAGCCCCAGCATTTT. The encoded protein is CASTYREGNQPQHF.

V usage is TRBV10-2 and J usage is TRBJ2-7; D might be TRBD2 (6 bases). Deletions cut 7 bases from V and 0 bases from J, with 10 bases between. Germline V gene data show CDR1 as WSHSY and CDR2 as SAAADI. This CDR3 spans 13 amino acids. The CDR3 DNA reads TGCGCCAGCACTACCGGGAGCTCCTACGAGCAGTACTTC. Protein: CASTTGSSYEQYF.

V is TRBV29-1 and J is TRBJ2-3; 9 bases align to TRBD1. The ends lost 1 base at V and 2 bases at J; junction bases unmatched: 7. The germline V gene encodes CDR1 SQVTM and CDR2 ANQGSEA. CDR3 length equals 16 residues. For the CDR3, the DNA is TGCAGCGTTGAAGGGATACAGGGGGCCAACACAGATACGCAGTATTTT. The encoded protein is CSVEGIQGANTDTQYF.

The chain combines TRBV6-4 with TRBJ1-2; 8 bases are a match to TRBD1. Germline CDR1 is MRHNA and CDR2 is SNTAGT. V lost 3 bases to trimming and J lost 7 bases; unmatched junction nucleotides: 7. The CDR3 has 14 amino acids. The CDR3 region has the DNA TGTGCCAGCAGTGAATCCCCAGGGGGCGGTGGCTACACCTTC. It is translated as CASSESPGGGGYTF.

The chain is built from TRBV7-6 and TRBJ1-1, with a possible D match to TRBD1 (6 bases). Germline CDR1 is SGHVS and CDR2 is FNYEAQ. CDR3 length equals 15 residues. The V end lost 5 bases, the J end lost 0 bases, and 13 bases lay between the germline ends. The CDR3 DNA sequence: TGTGCCAGCAGCCCAGGACAGTCCATGAACACTGAAGCTTTCTTT. Its protein product is CASSPGQSMNTEAFF.

The V and J genes are TRBV30 and TRBJ1-2; TRBD1 agrees at 9 bases. Germline V gives CDR1 GTSNPN, CDR2 SVGIG (reference sequence). V lost 3 bases and J lost 6; bases outside the gene matches: 11. The CDR3 totals 15 residues. The chain's CDR3 is CAWSYALTGGDGYTF. The CDR3 bases are TGTGCCTGGAGCTACGCATTAACAGGGGGCGATGGCTACACCTTC.

The chain links TRBV14 to TRBJ2-2; D not resolved. The CDR3 runs to 13 residues. V lost 4 bases and J lost 5, with 8 bases in between. CDR1 SGHDN and CDR2 FVKESK come from the germline V gene. The CDR3 DNA sequence: TGTGCCAGCAGCCTCCTAGTTACCGGGGAGCTGTTTTTT. This sequence encodes CASSLLVTGELFF.

This clone was detected a few times. The J gene is TRBJ1-1, the V gene TRBV9; no definite D call. CDR3 length: 13 residues. The germline V gene encodes CDR1 SGDLS and CDR2 YYNGEE. The V end was cut by 0 bases, the J end by 4 bases, with 7 bases between. CDR3 bases: TGTGCCAGCAGCGTAGGAATCAGCACTGAAGCTTTCTTT. Its protein product is CASSVGISTEAFF.